Below, 12 T cell receptor beta chains from the same sample are listed, as sequenced in a study of T cells after yellow fever vaccination. TCRdb processed the 5' RACE reads anew with MiXCR; each CDR3 protein has one entry. Of more than 95,000 distinct CDR3 sequences in the sample, more than 6.5% were seen once. The sequenced sample was CD4+ T cells sorted from PBMCs, obtained more than 8 days after the first yellow fever vaccination. These receptors all stem from a man younger than 30 who received the YFV17D yellow fever vaccine.

This clonotype was detected many times. CDR3 sequence (DNA): TGTGCCAGCAGCCAAGTCACAGATACGCAGTATTTT. Its protein product is CASSQVTDTQYF. V usage is TRBV5-4 and J usage is TRBJ2-3, with D unclear. The CDR3 covers 12 residues. Germline V gives CDR1 SGHNT, CDR2 YYREEE (reference sequence). Deletions cut 4 bases from V and 2 bases from J, with 5 bases between.

The sample holds many counts of this clonotype. The chain couples TRBV5-1 to TRBJ2-1; TRBD1 agrees at 8 bases. Germline V gene data show CDR1 as SGHRS and CDR2 as YFSETQ. The CDR3 runs 14 residues. V was pared by 4 bases and J by 10 bases, with 10 bases of the junction left unmatched. The CDR3 region has the DNA TGCGCCAGCAGCAGGGGACAGGTTTTATTAGAGCAGTTCTTC. It yields the protein CASSRGQVLLEQFF.

In its sample, this clonotype was seen many times. This sequence joins TRBV28 and TRBJ1-1, with 12 bases lining up with TRBD1. Unmatched junction bases numbered 3, after V lost 5 bases and J lost 2 bases. Germline V lookup: CDR1 MDHEN, CDR2 SYDVKM. CDR3 length: 15 amino acids. The CDR3 here is CASSRGTGGNTEAFF. The DNA of the CDR3 is TGTGCCAGCAGTAGAGGGACAGGGGGCAACACTGAAGCTTTCTTT.

This clonotype was seen many times. The CDR3 here is CASSLGSGGGTDTQYF. The CDR3 nucleotides read TGTGCCAGCAGCTTAGGTAGCGGGGGGGGCACAGATACGCAGTATTTT. V gene TRBV7-2 combines with J gene TRBJ2-3; 11 nucleotides agree with TRBD2. The germline V gene has CDR1 SGHTA and CDR2 FQGNSA. This CDR3 has 16 amino acids. J gave up 1 base and V 1 base, and 1 base lay outside the gene matches.

The chain carries TRBV4-2 and TRBJ1-1; possibly TRBD1 for D (5 bases). The CDR3 sequence is 16 residues long. Per the germline V gene, CDR1 is LGHNA and CDR2 is YNFKEQ. V lost 4 bases and J 7 bases, leaving 22 bases between the germline ends. The CDR3: CASSPPPRGGEGEAFF. The CDR3 bases are TGTGCCAGCAGCCCCCCCCCGAGAGGAGGGGAGGGTGAAGCTTTCTTT.

This clonotype appeared many times. V and J are TRBV7-3 and TRBJ2-2; TRBD2 might be the D (5 bases). The CDR3 has 16 residues. V was pared by 1 base and J by 0 bases, with 9 bases between. Germline loops: CDR1 SGHTA, CDR2 FQGTGA. CDR3 protein: CASSLNGLANTGELFF. The CDR3 DNA sequence: TGTGCCAGCAGCTTAAATGGACTGGCGAACACCGGGGAGCTGTTTTTT.

This clonotype was counted between two and nine times. The chain has TRBV7-2 and TRBJ1-2, with 7 positions matching TRBD1. CDR1 and CDR2 from the germline V gene are SGHTA and FQGNSA. The ends lost 5 bases at V and 11 bases at J; junction bases unmatched: 8. This CDR3 contains 12 residues. DNA for the CDR3: TGTGCCAGCAGCCCCGAGGGCAGGGGGTACACCTTC. Translating it yields CASSPEGRGYTF.

This clonotype was seen at least ten times. The chain couples TRBV7-2 to TRBJ2-5; D remains unclear. Germline assignment: CDR1 SGHTA and CDR2 FQGNSA. V shed 3 bases and J shed 5 bases, with 4 bases lying between them. CDR3 length: 11 residues. CDR3 sequence reads: CASSFRETQYF. CDR3 DNA sequence: TGTGCCAGCAGCTTTCGGGAGACCCAGTACTTC. Combining the CDR3 with reference TRBV7-2 and TRBJ2-5 gives the whole variable domain GAGVSQSPSNKVTEKGKDVELRCDPISGHTALYWYRQSLGQGLEFLIYFQGNSAPDKSGLPSDRFSAERTGGSVSTLTIQRTQQEDSAVYLCASSFRETQYFGPGTRLLVL.

This clonotype was recorded many times. The rearrangement joins TRBV5-4 to TRBJ1-3, with D possibly being TRBD1 (6 bases). Trimming removed 3 bases at V and 7 bases at J, with 14 bases between. Germline-derived CDR1 and CDR2 are SGHNT and YYREEE (reference sequence). The CDR3 runs 14 residues. This CDR3 reads CASSSEGGSNTIYF. CDR3 DNA sequence: TGTGCCAGCAGCTCGGAGGGGGGGAGTAACACCATATATTTT.

This clonotype was seen ten or more times. The rearrangement links TRBV7-3 to TRBJ2-2, with a possible D match to TRBD2 (5 bases). Germline CDR1 reads SGHTA; CDR2 reads FQGTGA. This CDR3 comprises 12 residues. Deletions cut 5 bases from V and 7 bases from J, with 8 bases between. The CDR3 nucleotides are TGTGCCAGCAGCCTAGCAAACGGGGAGCTGTTTTTT. Translating it yields CASSLANGELFF. Supplemented by reference TRBV7-3 and TRBJ2-2, the full variable domain reads GAGVSQTPSNKVTEKGKYVELRCDPISGHTALYWYRQSLGQGPEFLIYFQGTGAADDSGLPNDRFFAVRPEGSVSTLKIQRTERGDSAVYLCASSLANGELFFGEGSRLTVL.

This clonotype was observed many times. This rearrangement joins TRBV5-6 to TRBJ1-5; D unresolved. Trimming shortened V by 1 base and J by 5 bases, and 7 bases separated the two germline ends. Germline V CDR1 and CDR2: SGHDT, YYEEEE. CDR3 length: 13 amino acids. The DNA for the CDR3 is TGTGCCAGCAGCTTGTCCTGGGATCAGCCCCAGCATTTT. Its protein product is CASSLSWDQPQHF.

This clonotype has a count of ten or more. The chain carries TRBV5-1 and TRBJ2-3; no clear D gene. Germline-derived CDR1 and CDR2 are SGHRS and YFSETQ. Trimming cost V 0 bases and J 2 bases, with 7 bases left between them. The CDR3 runs to 14 residues. Here the CDR3 reads CASSLGTYTDTQYF. DNA of the CDR3: TGCGCCAGCAGCTTGGGGACGTACACAGATACGCAGTATTTT.